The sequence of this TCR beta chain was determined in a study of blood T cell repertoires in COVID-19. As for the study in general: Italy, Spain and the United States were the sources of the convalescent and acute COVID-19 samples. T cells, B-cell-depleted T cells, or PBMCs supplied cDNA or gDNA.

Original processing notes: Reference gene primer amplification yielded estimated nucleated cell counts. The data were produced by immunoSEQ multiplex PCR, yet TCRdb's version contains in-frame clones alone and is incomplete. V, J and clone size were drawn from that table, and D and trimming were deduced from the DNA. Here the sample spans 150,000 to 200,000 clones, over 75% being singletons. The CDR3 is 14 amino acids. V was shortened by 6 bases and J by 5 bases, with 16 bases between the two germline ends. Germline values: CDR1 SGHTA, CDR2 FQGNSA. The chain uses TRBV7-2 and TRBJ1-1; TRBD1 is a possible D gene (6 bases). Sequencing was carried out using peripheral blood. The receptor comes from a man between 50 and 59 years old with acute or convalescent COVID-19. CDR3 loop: CASRNQGLYTEAFF. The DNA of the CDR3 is TGTGCCAGCAGAAATCAGGGGTTGTATACTGAAGCTTTCTTT.